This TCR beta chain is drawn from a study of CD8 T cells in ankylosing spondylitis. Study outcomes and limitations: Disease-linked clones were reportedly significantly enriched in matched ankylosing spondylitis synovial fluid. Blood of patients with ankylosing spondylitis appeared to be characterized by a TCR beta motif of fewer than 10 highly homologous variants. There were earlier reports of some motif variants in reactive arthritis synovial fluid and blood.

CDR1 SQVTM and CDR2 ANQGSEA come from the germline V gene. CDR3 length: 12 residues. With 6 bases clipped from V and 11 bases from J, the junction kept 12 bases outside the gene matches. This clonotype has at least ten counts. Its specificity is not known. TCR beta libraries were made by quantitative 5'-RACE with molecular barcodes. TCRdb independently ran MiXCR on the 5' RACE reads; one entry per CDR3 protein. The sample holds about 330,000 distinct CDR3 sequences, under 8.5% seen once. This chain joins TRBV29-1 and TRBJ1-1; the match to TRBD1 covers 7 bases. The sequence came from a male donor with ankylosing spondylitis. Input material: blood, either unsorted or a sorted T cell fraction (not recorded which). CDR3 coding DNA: TGCAGCGTACAGGGGCGAGAGATAGGGGCTTTCTTT. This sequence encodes CSVQGREIGAFF.